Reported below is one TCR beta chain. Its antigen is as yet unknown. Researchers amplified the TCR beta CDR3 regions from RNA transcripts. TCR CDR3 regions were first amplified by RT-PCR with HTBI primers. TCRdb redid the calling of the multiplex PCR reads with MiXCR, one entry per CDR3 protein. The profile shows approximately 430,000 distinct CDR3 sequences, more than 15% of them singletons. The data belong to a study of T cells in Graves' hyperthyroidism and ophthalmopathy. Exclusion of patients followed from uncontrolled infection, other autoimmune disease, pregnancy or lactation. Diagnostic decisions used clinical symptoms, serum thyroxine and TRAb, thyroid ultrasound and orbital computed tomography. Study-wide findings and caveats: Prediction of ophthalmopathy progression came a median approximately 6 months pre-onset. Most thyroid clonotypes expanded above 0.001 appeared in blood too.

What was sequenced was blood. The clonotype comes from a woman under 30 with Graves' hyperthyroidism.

CDR3 in amino acids: CASSRGYNYGYTF. The DNA of the CDR3 is TGTGCCAGCAGCCGGGGTTATAACTATGGCTACACCTTC. The chain couples TRBV14 to TRBJ1-2; D not resolved. The germline CDR1 and CDR2 sequences are SGHDN and FVKESK. V gave up 4 bases and J gave up 1 base, with 7 bases separating them. The CDR3 consists of 13 residues.